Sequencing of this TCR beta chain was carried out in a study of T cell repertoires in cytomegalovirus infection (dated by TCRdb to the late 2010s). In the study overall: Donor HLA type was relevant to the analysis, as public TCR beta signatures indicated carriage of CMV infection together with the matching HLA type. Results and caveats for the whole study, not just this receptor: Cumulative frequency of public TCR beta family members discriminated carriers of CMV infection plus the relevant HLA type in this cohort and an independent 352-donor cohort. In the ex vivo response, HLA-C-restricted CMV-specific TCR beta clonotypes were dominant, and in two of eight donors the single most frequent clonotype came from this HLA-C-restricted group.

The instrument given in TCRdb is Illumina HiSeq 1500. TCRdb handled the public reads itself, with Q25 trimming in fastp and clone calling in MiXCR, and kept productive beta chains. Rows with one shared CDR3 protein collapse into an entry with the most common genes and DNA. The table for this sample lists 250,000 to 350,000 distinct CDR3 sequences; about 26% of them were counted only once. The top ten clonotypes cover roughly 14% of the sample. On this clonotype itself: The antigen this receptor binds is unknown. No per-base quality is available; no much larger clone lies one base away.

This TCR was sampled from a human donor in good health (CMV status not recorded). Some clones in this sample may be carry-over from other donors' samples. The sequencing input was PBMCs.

CDR3 reads: CASSILRNYGYTF. In nucleotides, the sequence is TGTGCCAGTAGTATCCTTAGGAACTATGGCTACACCTTC. The sequence is built from TRBV19 and TRBJ1-2, with the D gene too uncertain to name. The CDR3 contains 13 residues, cysteine and phenylalanine counted. Of all the DNA, just the CDR3 is kept, 39 bases in frame from base 1. V and J lose 3 bases and 2 bases, and a span of 7 bases separates them. Looking up the germline V gene (reference sequence) yields CDR1 LNHDA and CDR2 SQIVND.